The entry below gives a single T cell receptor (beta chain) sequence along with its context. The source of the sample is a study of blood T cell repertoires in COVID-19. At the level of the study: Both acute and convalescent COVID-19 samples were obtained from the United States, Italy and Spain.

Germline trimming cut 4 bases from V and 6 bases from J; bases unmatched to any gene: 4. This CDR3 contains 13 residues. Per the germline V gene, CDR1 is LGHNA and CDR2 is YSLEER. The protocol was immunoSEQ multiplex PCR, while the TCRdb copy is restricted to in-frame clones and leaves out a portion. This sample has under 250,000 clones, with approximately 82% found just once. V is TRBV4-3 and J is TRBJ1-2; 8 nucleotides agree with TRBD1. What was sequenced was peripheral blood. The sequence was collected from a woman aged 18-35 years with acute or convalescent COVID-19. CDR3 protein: CASSRGQVNGYTF. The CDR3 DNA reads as TGCGCCAGCAGCCGGGGACAGGTGAATGGCTACACCTTC.